What follows are 23 T cell receptor beta chains derived from one specimen sequenced in a study of cytomegalovirus exposure and HLA in healthy donors. This PCR relied on a set of 60 Vbeta primers and 13 Jbeta primers. Clones were read by immunoSEQ multiplex PCR, and TCRdb kept only the in-frame ones, dropping some. This sample yields 200,000 to 250,000 clones, of which 65% to 75% are seen a single time; 1.5% to 2% belongs to the top ten. Specimen: PBMCs. These TCRs come from a woman in her 30s in good health and CMV-seronegative.

This clone showed up just once. V is TRBV30 and J is TRBJ1-3, with TRBD1 matching over 11 bases. After removal of 3 bases from V and 4 bases from J, the junction contained 17 bases not matched to a gene. This CDR3 is 19 amino acids long. Per germline, CDR1 GTSNPN and CDR2 SVGIG (reference sequence). The CDR3 here is CAWRLSGTGGRASGNTIYF. The DNA of the CDR3 is TGTGCCTGGAGGTTATCCGGGACAGGGGGAAGAGCTTCGGGAAACACCATATATTTT. The variable domain in full, with the rest retrieved from reference TRBV30 and TRBJ1-3, is SQTIHQWPATLVQPVGSPLSLECTVEGTSNPNLYWYRQAAGRGLQLLFYSVGIGQISSEVPQNLSASRPQDRQFILSSKKLLLSDSGFYLCAWRLSGTGGRASGNTIYFGEGSWLTVV.

V usage is TRBV28 and J usage is TRBJ2-7, with 7 bases fitting TRBD1. This CDR3 comprises 15 residues. V was pared by 4 bases and J by 2 bases, with 8 bases of the junction left unmatched. Germline V gives CDR1 MDHEN, CDR2 SYDVKM. In DNA, the CDR3 is TGTGCCAGCAGTTCATCCGGGACAGAAACCTACGAGCAGTACTTC. It is translated as CASSSSGTETYEQYF.

This clone was found many times. The V call is TRBV5-1, the J call TRBJ2-1, with 10 bases lining up with TRBD1. Germline lookup yields CDR1 SGHRS and CDR2 YFSETQ. The V gene end was trimmed by 4 bases and the J gene end by 2 bases; junction bases not matched to a gene: 3. The CDR3 has 15 amino acids. CDR3 sequence reads: CASSPGQGTYNEQFF. CDR3 sequence (DNA): TGCGCCAGCAGCCCGGGACAGGGGACCTACAATGAGCAGTTCTTC.

As to this clone: Other DNA sequences in this sample translate to the same CDR3. The chain combines TRBV5-1 with TRBJ1-1; 10 bases align to TRBD1. With V trimmed by 4 bases and J by 4 bases, 13 bases remained unmatched. This CDR3 region has 17 residues. Germline V CDR1 and CDR2: SGHRS, YFSETQ. CDR3 coding DNA: TGCGCCAGCAGCCCACCCGGGACAGGGGAAGAAGGCACTGAAGCTTTCTTT. Amino acids: CASSPPGTGEEGTEAFF.

This clone turned up a few times. This sequence joins TRBV18 and TRBJ1-1; weak D call: TRBD1 (5 bases). Germline V gene data show CDR1 as KGHSH and CDR2 as LQKENI. This CDR3 is built from 13 residues. Trimming left V 1 base short and J 3 bases short, with 6 bases between. CDR3 nucleotides: TGTGCCAGCTCACCACTCAGGGACACTGAAGCTTTCTTT. The encoded protein is CASSPLRDTEAFF.

The chain is built from TRBV18 and TRBJ2-5; D call uncertain. The CDR3 sequence is 12 residues long. Germline V gene sequence: CDR1 KGHSH, CDR2 LQKENI. Trimming pared 2 bases from V and 2 bases from J, leaving 3 bases between. The CDR3 here is CASSPYQETQYF. The CDR3 nucleotides read TGTGCCAGCTCACCATATCAAGAGACCCAGTACTTC.

This clone was detected once. The J gene is TRBJ1-1, the V gene TRBV27, with D unclear. CDR1 is MNHEY, CDR2 SMNVEV, per germline (reference sequence). V lost 3 bases to trimming and J lost 0 bases, with 8 bases between them. The CDR3 sequence is 14 residues long. The CDR3 coding sequence is TGTGCCAGCAGTTTCGGACTCATGAACACTGAAGCTTTCTTT. This translates into CASSFGLMNTEAFF.

About this clone itself: This sample also contains other DNA sequences that code for the same CDR3. This chain links TRBV5-1 with TRBJ2-6; D gene ambiguous. Per the germline V gene, CDR1 is SGHRS and CDR2 is YFSETQ. The length of the CDR3 is 15 residues. V shed 2 bases and J shed 1 base, with 7 bases lying between them. CDR3 in DNA: TGCGCCAGCAGCTTATCAGGTTCTGGGGCCAACGTCCTGACTTTC. It translates to CASSLSGSGANVLTF.

The V and J genes are TRBV27 and TRBJ1-2, with 7 bases lining up with TRBD1. The V gene's germline CDR1 is MNHEY and CDR2 SMNVEV (reference sequence). The CDR3 is 14 amino acids. Trimming removed 6 bases from V and 0 bases from J; junction bases left unmatched: 4. DNA of the CDR3: TGTGCCAGCAGCAGGGACAGAACTAACTATGGCTACACCTTC. Encoded protein: CASSRDRTNYGYTF.

Notes on this clone: The junction does not match germline at one end; this may be a read error. The chain employs TRBV13 and TRBJ2-3; TRBD2 matches at 8 bases. CDR1 and CDR2 (germline): PRHDT, FYEKMQ (reference sequence). This CDR3 comprises 18 residues. CDR3 sequence: CAISLGPAGRGRTDTQYF. CDR3 nucleotides: TGTGCCATCAGCTTAGGCCCCGCCGGGAGGGGTCGCACAGATACGCAGTATTTT.

The genes are TRBV5-5 and TRBJ2-3; D possibly corresponds to TRBD1 (6 bases). The CDR3 extends over 13 amino acids. V lost 3 bases and J lost 12, with 17 bases in between. Germline lookup yields CDR1 SGHKS and CDR2 YYEKEE (reference sequence). CDR3 coding DNA: TGTGCCAGCAGCTCCCGACAGGTCTTTGACCAGTATTTT. This translates into CASSSRQVFDQYF.

Concerning this clone itself: One junction end does not reproduce the germline sequence, and a read error may be involved. CDR3 in DNA: TGTGCCAGCAGCCATTCGACAGGACCCCTCCACTTT. Protein: CASSHSTGPLHF. The chain joins TRBV4-1 to TRBJ1-6, with D possibly being TRBD1 (6 bases). CDR1 MGHRA and CDR2 YSYEKL come from the germline V gene. This CDR3 comprises 12 residues.

The chain joins TRBV9 to TRBJ1-3; a weak D match, TRBD1 (5 bases). The CDR3 spans 14 residues. Germline assignment: CDR1 SGDLS and CDR2 YYNGEE. V dropped 4 bases and J dropped 7 bases, with 15 bases sitting between them. CDR3 coding DNA: TGTGCCAGCAGCCCAGCCCCTCGGGGGAACACCATATATTTT. Encoded protein: CASSPAPRGNTIYF.

The chain combines TRBV4-1 with TRBJ2-5; D possibly corresponds to TRBD2 (5 bases). Trimming took 1 base from V and 1 from J, leaving 7 bases between them. Germline CDR1 is MGHRA and CDR2 is YSYEKL. This CDR3 has 14 residues. This CDR3 is CASSQVSGQETQYF. The CDR3 bases are TGCGCCAGCAGCCAAGTCAGCGGCCAAGAGACCCAGTACTTC.

V and J are TRBV18 and TRBJ2-2; D gene uncertain. V lost 4 bases and J lost 1, with 4 bases in between. Germline lookup yields CDR1 KGHSH and CDR2 LQKENI. The CDR3 has 13 amino acids. The DNA for the CDR3 is TGTGCCAGCTCACAACAGAACACCGGGGAGCTGTTTTTT. This codes for CASSQQNTGELFF. Full variable domain (rest looked up from reference TRBV18 and TRBJ2-2): NAGVMQNPRHLVRRRGQEARLRCSPMKGHSHVYWYRQLPEEGLKFMVYLQKENIIDESGMPKERFSAEFPKEGPSILRIQQVVRGDSAAYFCASSQQNTGELFFGEGSRLTVL.

This chain connects TRBV7-6 to TRBJ1-1; D may be TRBD1 (6 bases). Deletions cut 5 bases from V and 3 bases from J, with 25 bases between. CDR1 is SGHVS, CDR2 FNYEAQ, per germline. The CDR3 spans 18 residues. As DNA, the CDR3 is TGTGCCAGCAGCCCGTCCAGGGGTATAGATCGAAGGGACACTGAAGCTTTCTTT. It translates to CASSPSRGIDRRDTEAFF.

The gene calls are TRBV6-6 and TRBJ2-2; tentative D call: TRBD2 (6 bases). V was clipped by 11 bases and J by 4 bases, with 11 bases between them. The CDR3 covers 12 residues. Germline V gene data show CDR1 as MNHNY and CDR2 as SVGAGI (reference sequence). The CDR3 sequence: CAAFGGTGELFF. In DNA form, the CDR3 reads TGTGCCGCCTTCGGGGGCACCGGGGAGCTGTTTTTT.

The chain employs TRBV6-1 and TRBJ2-7; D might be TRBD2 (5 bases). The V and J ends lost 6 bases and 5 bases respectively, with 20 bases between them. Germline loops: CDR1 MNHNS, CDR2 SASEGT. This CDR3 is built from 15 residues. CDR3 DNA: TGTGCCAGCAGAATGACATTCCCTGGAGGAGACGAGCAGTACTTC. Translated, it gives CASRMTFPGGDEQYF.

This clone was seen a handful of times. This chain's CDR3 is CASGLAGDEQYF. For the CDR3, the DNA is TGTGCCAGCGGGCTAGCGGGAGACGAGCAGTACTTC. The rearrangement uses TRBV13 and TRBJ2-7; TRBD2 aligns across 10 bases. Germline V gene lookup returns CDR1 PRHDT and CDR2 FYEKMQ (reference sequence). The CDR3 is made up of 12 amino acids. The J segment lost 5 bases and the V segment lost 8 bases, leaving 3 bases of the junction unmatched.

In its sample, this clone was seen once. The CDR3 loop reads CASTSGQGNEKLFF. As DNA, the CDR3 is TGTGCCAGCACCTCGGGACAGGGGAATGAAAAACTGTTTTTT. This sequence joins TRBV25-1 and TRBJ1-4; 10 positions match TRBD1. Trimming at V came to 7 bases and at J to 5 bases, leaving 4 bases not matched to a gene. Per the germline V gene, CDR1 is MGHDK and CDR2 is SYGVNS. The CDR3 is made up of 14 amino acids. Complete variable domain (other parts from reference TRBV25-1 and TRBJ1-4): EADIYQTPRYLVIGTGKKITLECSQTMGHDKMYWYQQDPGMELHLIHYSYGVNSTEKGDLSSESTVSRIRTEHFPLTLESARPSHTSQYLCASTSGQGNEKLFFGSGTQLSVL.

In its sample, this clone was seen a few times. The J gene is TRBJ2-2, the V gene TRBV7-3, with TRBD1 identical over 9 bases. CDR1 SGHTA and CDR2 FQGTGA come from the germline V gene. After removal of 5 bases from V and 6 bases from J, the junction contained 16 bases not matched to a gene. The CDR3 has 18 amino acids. Written as DNA, the CDR3 is TGTGCCAGCAGCCAGAACCCTGCCGGGACAGGGTGGGCCGGGGAGCTGTTTTTT. This sequence encodes CASSQNPAGTGWAGELFF.

This chain connects TRBV9 to TRBJ2-3; 7 bases line up with TRBD1. Germline loops: CDR1 SGDLS, CDR2 YYNGEE. V dropped 7 bases and J dropped 0; count of bases not matched to a gene: 5. This CDR3 is built from 14 residues. The CDR3 bases are TGTGCCAGCGGTACAGGGGCTAGCACAGATACGCAGTATTTT. Amino acids: CASGTGASTDTQYF.

This clone appeared a few times. The gene calls are TRBV19 and TRBJ2-5; tentative D call: TRBD2 (7 bases). This CDR3 spans 15 amino acids. Deletions cut 5 bases from V and 5 bases from J, with 18 bases between. Germline values: CDR1 LNHDA, CDR2 SQIVND (reference sequence). CDR3 region: CASSYGGGETETQYF. The CDR3 coding sequence is TGTGCCAGTAGTTATGGCGGGGGCGAGACGGAGACCCAGTACTTC.